The clone carrying this TCR beta chain was observed a single time. The antigen remains undetermined. The CDR3 has 13 residues. Unmatched junction bases numbered 2, after V lost 5 bases and J lost 5 bases. Germline CDR1 SEHNR, CDR2 FQNEAQ (reference sequence). The data derive from a study of cytomegalovirus exposure and HLA in healthy donors. Turning to the study itself: For the approximately 430 genotyped donors, about 79% fell within the Caucasian-associated ancestry cluster.

General study results and limits: Reported results showed that the classifier diagnosed cytomegalovirus status with high specificity and sensitivity. Generally TCR sequences proved uncommon, though certain public TCRs appeared in numerous donors.

60 Vbeta and 13 Jbeta primers were used in PCR. Clones were read by immunoSEQ multiplex PCR, and TCRdb kept only the in-frame ones, dropping some. The sample lists approximately 150,000 clones; about 72% were seen once. Healthy bone marrow donors supplied every sample. The receptor comes from a man in his forties or fifties in good health and CMV-seronegative. Sequences were obtained from PBMCs. The chain couples TRBV7-9 to TRBJ2-1; 8 bases fit TRBD2. CDR3 DNA: TGTGCCAGCAGCCGGCGGGGGGACAATGAGCAGTTCTTC. Its translation is CASSRRGDNEQFF.